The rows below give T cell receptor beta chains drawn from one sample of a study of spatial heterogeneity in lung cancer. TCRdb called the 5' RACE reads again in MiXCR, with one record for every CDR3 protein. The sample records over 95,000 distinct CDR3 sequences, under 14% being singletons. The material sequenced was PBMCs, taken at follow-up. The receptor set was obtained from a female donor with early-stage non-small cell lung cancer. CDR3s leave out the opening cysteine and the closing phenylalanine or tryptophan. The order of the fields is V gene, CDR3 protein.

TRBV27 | ASSPMTTYYGYT
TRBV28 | ASSLSGRELF
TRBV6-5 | ASAPRGTVYEQY
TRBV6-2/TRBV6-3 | ASNTGVSRAKNIQY
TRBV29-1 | SADLTGARFWQNGAKNIQY
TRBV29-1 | SVVGSNQHSTYEQY
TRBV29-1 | SVWTGGRAGNTIY
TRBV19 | ASSNGGTQY
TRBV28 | ASSAFRSGPPGY
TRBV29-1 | SAKQGAGAEAF
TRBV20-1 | SAPNRGSQSGELF
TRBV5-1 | ASSPRLAGGRTGELF
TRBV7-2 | ASSKGANSNQPQH
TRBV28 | ASSFSGTGLEKLF
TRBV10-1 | ASSERRLQETQY
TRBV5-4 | ASSRTSGTNSAYNEQF
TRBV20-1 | SAMDVGLSIQY
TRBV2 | ASRPTSSTDTQY